This T cell receptor (beta chain) was documented in a study of blood T cell repertoires in COVID-19. Study-wide context: Both acute and convalescent COVID-19 samples were obtained from the United States, Italy and Spain.

Original processing notes: Amplification of reference gene primers was used by the study to estimate nucleated cell counts. Measured with immunoSEQ multiplex PCR; TCRdb has only the in-frame clones, and not every one. V and J calls and clone size are as listed in that table; D and trimming were resolved from the DNA. The repertoire holds 300,000 to 350,000 clones, with 90% to 95% as singletons. Adults between about 18 and 95 years of age took part from some 25 US areas. Participants were placed into cohorts based on the clinical history they reported. Trimming took off 1 base at V and 2 bases at J, with 12 bases between the two ends. Germline V gene lookup returns CDR1 SGHRS and CDR2 YFSETQ. The CDR3 runs to 16 residues.

This clonotype was sampled from a woman aged 25 to 39 who had been exposed to COVID-19. Sample: PBMCs or T cells enriched from blood (not recorded which). The rearrangement joins TRBV5-1 to TRBJ2-2, with D perhaps TRBD1 (5 bases). DNA for the CDR3: TGCGCCAGCAGCTTGTTTACGGACATAAACACCGGGGAGCTGTTTTTT. This translates into CASSLFTDINTGELFF.